This T cell receptor (beta chain) was sequenced for a study of shared clonotypes between healthy human individuals (dated by TCRdb to 2018 to 2021). Describing the broader study: A couple of women and three men aged 18 to 49 years were included in the cohort. Per donor, leukapheresis produced somewhere between about 0.85 and 8.9 billion PBMCs. To increase sequencing depth and limit assay-specific biases, TCR repertoire library preparation and sequencing were carried out by different laboratories using diverse techniques. Blood TCR repertoires of 5 or 6 healthy adults were deeply sequenced to estimate repertoire size and the extent of clonotype sharing between individuals. General findings and caveats noted by the study authors: Only blood was sampled, and tissue TCR repertoires likely differ from those in blood. The small number of donors limited the genetic and exposure-history diversity represented. Based on pairwise subsampling, the degree of clonotype sharing among donors was expected to be affected by sequencing depth.

Donors were healthy HIV-negative adults with no recently reported acute infections or vaccinations. Only Caucasian adults living in Nashville, Tennessee, USA were represented among the donors. For unsorted samples, roughly 91 million PBMCs were counted, and genomic DNA was extracted using the QIAamp DNA Blood Mini kit. Blood was collected by leukapheresis, and PBMCs were isolated by Ficoll-Histopaque density gradient centrifugation and then cryopreserved in liquid nitrogen vapor phase. TCR CDR3 regions were amplified from genomic DNA by multiplex PCR using the deep immunoSEQ assay. Extracted genomic DNA from each cell subset was distributed evenly across all wells of several immunoSEQ 96-well plates, and each plate was treated as a replicate. For unsorted PBMC, each replicate PCR was loaded with approximately 300 ng genomic DNA, equivalent to tens of thousands of T cell genomes. Ten immunoSEQ deep assay plates were used to sequence the unsorted PBMC genomic DNA. Purified libraries were quantified with a Qubit 3.0 fluorometer, sized on a Bioanalyzer 2100, and re-quantified with the KAPA Library Quantification kit. Every immunoSEQ 96-well plate was sequenced on a dedicated single-read 150-cycle Illumina NextSeq 550 flow cell. The authors' pipeline ran thus. Because the immunoSEQ output held only junctional sequences and lacked quality scores, the filtering could not match the filtering applied to full-length reads. Sequences were annotated with PyIR, a Python wrapper for IgBLAST v1.9, using IMGT germline references to assign V/J genes and CDR3. Any read was removed if the V/J assignment was weak (E-value above 1e-6), the CDR3 was missing, or the read contained stop codons, out-of-frame junctions, or ambiguous translated residues. V3J clonotypes were defined by identical inferred V gene, J gene, and CDR3 amino acid sequence. Percentage overlap between repertoires was computed as shared unique clonotypes divided by the size of the smaller repertoire. Richness of each repertoire was evaluated using RTK rarefaction, the Chao1 estimator, and Recon v2.1 estimates of unobserved clonotypes. TCRdb holds this immuneACCESS table with in-frame rearrangements only. Some clones are missing; in checked studies, unresolved V genes explain under half, and the rest has no known cause. V, J and clone size were drawn from that table, and D and trimming were deduced from the DNA. The sample yields over 400,000 clones; 65% to 85% were counted once. The ten top clones hold 12% of the sample.

The CDR3 covers 15 residues, taking in both the cysteine and the phenylalanine. Only the CDR3 portion is preserved as DNA: 45 bases, with reading frame beginning at the first base. The junction shows trimming of 3 bases on V and 4 bases on J, plus 16 bases between the germline ends. The CDR1 and CDR2 encoded by the germline V gene (reference sequence) are GTSNPN and SVGIG. This clone was recorded many times. It has no known antigen specificity. No base qualities exist here, and no much larger clone lies one base off it. Different DNA sequences within this sample yield the same CDR3. The sequence links TRBV30 to TRBJ1-5; TRBD1 is perhaps the D gene, given 5 matching bases. The material sequenced was PBMCs. This TCR came from a woman aged 40 to 49 in good health. Some clones in this sample may be carry-over from other donors' samples. CDR3 reads: CAWRDGGGRNQPQHF. DNA sequence: TGTGCCTGGAGGGACGGGGGGGGAAGGAATCAGCCCCAGCATTTT.